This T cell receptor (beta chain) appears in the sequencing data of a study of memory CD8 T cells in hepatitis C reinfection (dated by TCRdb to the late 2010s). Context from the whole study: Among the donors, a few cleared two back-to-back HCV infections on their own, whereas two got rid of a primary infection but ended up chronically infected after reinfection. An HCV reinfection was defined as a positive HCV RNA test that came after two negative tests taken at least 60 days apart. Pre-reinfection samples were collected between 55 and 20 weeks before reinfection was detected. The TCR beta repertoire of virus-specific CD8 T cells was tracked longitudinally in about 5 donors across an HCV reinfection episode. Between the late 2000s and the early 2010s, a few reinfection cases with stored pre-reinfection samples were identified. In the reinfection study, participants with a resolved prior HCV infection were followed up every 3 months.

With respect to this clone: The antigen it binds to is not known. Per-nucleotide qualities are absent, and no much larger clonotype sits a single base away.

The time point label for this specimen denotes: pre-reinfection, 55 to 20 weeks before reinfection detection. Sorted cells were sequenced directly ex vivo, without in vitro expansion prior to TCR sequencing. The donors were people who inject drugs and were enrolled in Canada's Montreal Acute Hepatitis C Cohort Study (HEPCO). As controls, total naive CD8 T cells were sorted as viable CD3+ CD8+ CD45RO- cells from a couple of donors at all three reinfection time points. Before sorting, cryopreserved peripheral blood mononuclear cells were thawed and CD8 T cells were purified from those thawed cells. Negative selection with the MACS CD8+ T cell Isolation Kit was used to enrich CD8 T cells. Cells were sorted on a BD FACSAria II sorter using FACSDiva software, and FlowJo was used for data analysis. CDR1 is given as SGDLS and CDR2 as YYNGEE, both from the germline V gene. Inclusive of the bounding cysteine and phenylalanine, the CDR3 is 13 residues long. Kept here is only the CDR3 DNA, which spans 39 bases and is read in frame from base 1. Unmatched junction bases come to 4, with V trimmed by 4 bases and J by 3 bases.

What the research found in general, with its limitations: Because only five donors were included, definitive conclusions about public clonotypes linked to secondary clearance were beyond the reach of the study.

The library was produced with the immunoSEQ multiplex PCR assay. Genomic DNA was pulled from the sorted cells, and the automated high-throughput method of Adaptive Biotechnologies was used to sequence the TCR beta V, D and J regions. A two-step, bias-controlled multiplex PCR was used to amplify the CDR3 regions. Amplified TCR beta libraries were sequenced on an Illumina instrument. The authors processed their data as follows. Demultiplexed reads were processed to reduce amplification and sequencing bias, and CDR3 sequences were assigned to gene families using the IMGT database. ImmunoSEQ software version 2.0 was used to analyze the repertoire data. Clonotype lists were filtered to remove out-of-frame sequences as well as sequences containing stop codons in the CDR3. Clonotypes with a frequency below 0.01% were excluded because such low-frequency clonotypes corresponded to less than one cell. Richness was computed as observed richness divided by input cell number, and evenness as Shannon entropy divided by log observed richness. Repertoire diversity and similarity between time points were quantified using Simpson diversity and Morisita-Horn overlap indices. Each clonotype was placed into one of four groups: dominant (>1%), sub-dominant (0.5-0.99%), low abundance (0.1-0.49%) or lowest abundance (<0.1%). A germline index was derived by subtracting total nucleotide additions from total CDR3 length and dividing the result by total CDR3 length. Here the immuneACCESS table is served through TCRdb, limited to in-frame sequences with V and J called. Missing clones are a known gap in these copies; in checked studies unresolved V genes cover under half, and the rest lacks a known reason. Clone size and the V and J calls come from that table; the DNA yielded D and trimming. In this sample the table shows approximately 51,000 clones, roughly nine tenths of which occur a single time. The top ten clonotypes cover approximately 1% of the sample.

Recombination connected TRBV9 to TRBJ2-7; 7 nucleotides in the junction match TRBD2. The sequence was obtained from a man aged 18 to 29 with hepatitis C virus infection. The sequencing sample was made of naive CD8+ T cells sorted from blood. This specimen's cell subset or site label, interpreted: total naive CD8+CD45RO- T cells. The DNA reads TGTGCCAGCAGCTCTGGCGGGAGCTACGAGCAGTACTTC. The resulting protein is CASSSGGSYEQYF.